Shown below are 18 T cell receptor beta chains from a single sample sequenced in a study of T cell responses to AZD1222 COVID-19 vaccine. The repertoire was sequenced with immunoSEQ multiplex PCR; TCRdb's copy has only in-frame clones and lacks some. The sample consists of roughly 120,000 clones, nearly 90% of them appearing once. The sequences come from peripheral blood, collected on day 0 of AZD1222 vaccination. The receptors shown here come from an adult in good health.

This clone was recorded a few times. The CDR3 region has the DNA TGTGCCACCCTCCGGGACGGATTATCCGAAGCTTTCTTT. Translation gives CATLRDGLSEAFF. The chain couples TRBV6-5 to TRBJ1-1; D may be TRBD1 (5 bases). Trimming removed 10 bases from V and 8 bases from J, with 20 bases in between. This CDR3 contains 13 residues. The germline V gene has CDR1 MNHEY and CDR2 SVGAGI.

The gene calls are TRBV18 and TRBJ2-7; D gene uncertain. V was clipped by 2 bases and J by 3 bases, with 8 bases between them. This CDR3 comprises 13 residues. The germline V gene has CDR1 KGHSH and CDR2 LQKENI. The CDR3 DNA is TGTGCCAGCTCACCAGGGCCGGGCTACGAGCAGTACGTC. As protein: CASSPGPGYEQYV.

The chain couples TRBV27 to TRBJ2-2, with 8 bases lining up with TRBD1. The CDR3 runs 15 residues. V gave up 3 bases and J gave up 4 bases; unmatched junction bases: 4. CDR1 MNHEY and CDR2 SMNVEV come from the germline V gene (reference sequence). The CDR3 sequence: CASSFGQGRTGELFF. CDR3 DNA sequence: TGTGCCAGCAGTTTTGGACAGGGCCGCACCGGGGAGCTGTTTTTT.

Regarding this clone: As the CDR3 is not closed by the conserved phenylalanine or tryptophan, this likely results from a read error. It is unclear where the CDR3 begins or ends on the DNA, so no DNA is shown, and the CDR3 is as TCRdb lists it. The chain uses TRBV6-1 and TRBJ1-6. Germline V gene data show CDR1 as MNHNS and CDR2 as SASEGT. The CDR3 region is 11 residues in length, termini included. The CDR3 loop is CASSEWQRTGL.

The chain links TRBV6-6 to TRBJ1-2; a weak D match, TRBD1 (5 bases). This CDR3 has 18 amino acids. Germline CDR1 and CDR2: MNHNY and SVGAGI (reference sequence). Trimming removed 5 bases from V and 6 bases from J, with 28 bases in between. This chain's CDR3 is CASSLSLIPSGTSHGYTF. DNA for the CDR3: TGTGCCAGCAGTCTTAGCTTGATCCCCTCGGGGACTTCCCATGGCTACACCTTC.

This clone came up a few times. In nucleotides, the CDR3 is TGTGCCAGCCGCCTGGGGCAGGCAGGGGGCTACACCTTC. This gives the protein CASRLGQAGGYTF. The chain has TRBV9 and TRBJ1-2; a weak D match, TRBD1 (5 bases). Trimming took 7 bases from V and 8 from J, leaving 18 bases between them. From germline, CDR1 is SGDLS and CDR2 YYNGEE. CDR3 length: 13 residues.

The chain joins TRBV6-5 to TRBJ1-3; D is undetermined. The CDR3 totals 14 residues. The V gene's germline CDR1 is MNHEY and CDR2 SVGAGI. V dropped 6 bases and J dropped 2 bases, with 11 bases sitting between them. The CDR3 DNA follows: TGTGCCAGCAGCTTAGGGAGAACTGGAAACACCATATATTTT. This translates into CASSLGRTGNTIYF.

In this sample, this clone turned up a few times. The chain is built from TRBV29-1 and TRBJ1-6, with D possibly TRBD1 on 5 matching bases. Germline CDR1 SQVTM, CDR2 ANQGSEA. Trimming took off 7 bases at V and 5 bases at J, with 12 bases between the two ends. The CDR3 has 13 amino acids. The CDR3: CSAGDSHNSPLHF. CDR3 DNA: TGCAGCGCCGGAGACAGTCATAATTCACCCCTCCACTTT.

The V call is TRBV5-5, the J call TRBJ1-5; no definite D call. Trimming took off 0 bases at V and 1 base at J, with 14 bases between the two ends. This CDR3 is 17 amino acids long. From germline, CDR1 is SGHKS and CDR2 YYEKEE (reference sequence). The CDR3 region is CASSLDPRGLSNQPQHF. The CDR3 region has the DNA TGTGCCAGCAGCTTGGACCCACGAGGTTTGAGCAATCAGCCCCAGCATTTT.

V is TRBV5-6 and J is TRBJ2-2; TRBD2 matches at 12 bases. Losses at the gene ends were 2 bases for V and 4 bases for J; bases not matched to a gene: 9. Germline CDR1 reads SGHDT; CDR2 reads YYEEEE. The CDR3 length is 18 residues. In nucleotides, the CDR3 is TGTGCCAGCAGCTTCCCTAGCGGGAGGGCTGATCGCACCGGGGAGCTGTTTTTT. It specifies CASSFPSGRADRTGELFF.

Written as DNA, the CDR3 is TGTGCCTGGAACCTCGGACAGGGACGAAACACCATATATTTT. Its protein product is CAWNLGQGRNTIYF. The J gene is TRBJ1-3, the V gene TRBV30; 8 bases line up with TRBD1. Germline V gene lookup returns CDR1 GTSNPN and CDR2 SVGIG (reference sequence). The CDR3 extends over 14 amino acids. The V and J ends lost 4 bases and 5 bases, in that order; junction bases with no gene match: 7.

The genes are TRBV7-6 and TRBJ2-3, with a weak D call TRBD1 (5 bases). Trimming took off 1 base at V and 6 bases at J, with 8 bases between the two ends. Per the germline V gene, CDR1 is SGHVS and CDR2 is FNYEAQ. The CDR3 length is 13 residues. CDR3 loop: CASSLVGVDTQYF. In DNA form, the CDR3 reads TGTGCCAGCAGCTTAGTAGGGGTTGATACGCAGTATTTT.

The chain has TRBV18 and TRBJ1-2; the D is unclear. This CDR3 region has 13 residues. The V gene's germline CDR1 is KGHSH and CDR2 LQKENI. V lost 0 bases and J 8 bases, leaving 10 bases between the germline ends. The CDR3 spells CASSPPELLGYTF. DNA for the CDR3: TGTGCCAGCTCACCACCGGAGCTACTGGGCTACACCTTC.

The chain carries TRBV30 and TRBJ1-3; tentatively, D is TRBD1 (5 bases). Germline V gene lookup returns CDR1 GTSNPN and CDR2 SVGIG (reference sequence). Trimming cost V 0 bases and J 4 bases, with 13 bases left between them. The CDR3 sequence is 15 residues long. CDR3 DNA: TGTGCCTGGAGTGTACGGACACCACTCGGAAACACCATATATTTT. Encoded protein: CAWSVRTPLGNTIYF.

The chain carries TRBV4-3 and TRBJ2-4; 8 bases are shared with TRBD2. Germline V gene lookup returns CDR1 LGHNA and CDR2 YSLEER. V dropped 0 bases and J dropped 11; count of bases not matched to a gene: 9. This CDR3 has 15 residues. The CDR3, as DNA: TGCGCCAGCAGCCAAGATTTCGTTAGCGGGGAGGTTCAGTACTTC. This translates into CASSQDFVSGEVQYF.

CDR3: CASSLPRGLYGYTF. In DNA, the CDR3 is TGTGCCAGCAGCCTCCCGCGGGGGCTGTATGGCTACACCTTC. This rearrangement joins TRBV5-5 to TRBJ1-2; TRBD1 is a possible D gene (6 bases). CDR1 SGHKS and CDR2 YYEKEE come from the germline V gene (reference sequence). The V gene lost 4 bases and the J gene lost 5 bases, with 15 bases spanning the gap. The CDR3 sequence is 14 residues long.

This chain uses TRBV19 with TRBJ1-5; D might be TRBD1 (6 bases). The CDR3 sequence is 15 residues long. Germline CDR1 LNHDA, CDR2 SQIVND (reference sequence). The V and J ends lost 5 bases and 3 bases respectively, with 14 bases between them. CDR3 DNA sequence: TGTGCCAGTAGTCCATCCGGGACATTCAATCAGCCCCAGCATTTT. Translation: CASSPSGTFNQPQHF. Based on the CDR3 plus reference TRBV19 and TRBJ1-5, the full variable domain is DGGITQSPKYLFRKEGQNVTLSCEQNLNHDAMYWYRQDPGQGLRLIYYSQIVNDFQKGDIAEGYSVSREKKESFPLTVTSAQKNPTAFYLCASSPSGTFNQPQHFGDGTRLSIL.

This clone was found a few times. V gene TRBV5-4 combines with J gene TRBJ2-2; perhaps TRBD1 as D (5 bases). Trimming took off 0 bases at V and 9 bases at J, with 6 bases between the two ends. The CDR3 runs 12 residues. Germline CDR1 reads SGHNT; CDR2 reads YYREEE (reference sequence). CDR3 protein: CASSLGGRELFF. Here the CDR3 DNA reads TGTGCCAGCAGCTTGGGGGGCCGGGAGCTGTTTTTT.